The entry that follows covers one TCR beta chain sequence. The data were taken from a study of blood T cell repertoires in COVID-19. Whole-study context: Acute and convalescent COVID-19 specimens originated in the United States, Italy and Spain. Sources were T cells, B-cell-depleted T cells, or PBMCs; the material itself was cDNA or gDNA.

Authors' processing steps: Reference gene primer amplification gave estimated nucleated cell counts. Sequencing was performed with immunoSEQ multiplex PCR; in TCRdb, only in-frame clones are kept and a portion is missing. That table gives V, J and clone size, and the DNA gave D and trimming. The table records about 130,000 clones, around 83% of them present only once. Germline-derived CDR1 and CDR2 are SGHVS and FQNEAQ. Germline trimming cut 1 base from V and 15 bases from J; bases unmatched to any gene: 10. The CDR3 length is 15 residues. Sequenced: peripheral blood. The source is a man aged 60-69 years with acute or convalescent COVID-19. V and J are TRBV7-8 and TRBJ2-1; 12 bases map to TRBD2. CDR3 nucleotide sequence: TGTGCCAGCAGCTTAGTCGAGACTAGCGGGAGTAGTCGGTTCTTC. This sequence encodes CASSLVETSGSSRFF. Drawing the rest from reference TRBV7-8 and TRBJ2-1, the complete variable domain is GAGVSQSPRYKVAKRGQDVALRCDPISGHVSLFWYQQALGQGPEFLTYFQNEAQLDKSGLPSDRFFAERPEGSVSTLKIQRTQQEDSAVYLCASSLVETSGSSRFFGPGTRLTVL.